A single sample gave rise to the 25 T cell receptor beta chains below, sequenced in a study of Ad26.COV2.S vaccination and SARS-CoV-2 variants (dated by TCRdb to about 2021). Taken with the paper, the label for treatment or condition translates to: roughly 20 received Ad26.COV2.S at low or high dose, single or two shots; about 5 received placebo; per-sample allocation not given. For vaccine and placebo recipients, the sequenced repertoires came from samples collected on day 63 after the first injection. Libraries came from the immunoSEQ multiplex PCR assay. TCRdb obtained this table from immuneACCESS and retained in-frame rearrangements with V and J assigned. These tables miss some clones; where compared with another copy, unresolved V genes account for less than half of the shortfall, and the remainder is unexplained. Present in this sample are about 350,000 clones, around 86% of which were seen just once. The ten biggest clones cover approximately 3.6% of the sample.

The sample was peripheral blood, taken in a trial of Ad26.COV2.S vaccine versus placebo. The receptor set was obtained from a person between 18 and 60 years old who received the Ad26.COV2.S COVID-19 vaccine or a placebo.

A word on this clone: Additional DNA sequences in this sample encode the identical CDR3. The gene calls are TRBV9 and TRBJ2-2; unclear D gene. CDR1 SGDLS and CDR2 YYNGEE come from the germline V gene. The CDR3 sequence is 13 residues long. Trimming removed 0 bases from V and 2 bases from J, with 2 bases in between. The chain's CDR3 is CASSVGNTGELFF. The DNA for the CDR3 is TGTGCCAGCAGCGTAGGAAACACCGGGGAGCTGTTTTTT.

The chain carries TRBV9 and TRBJ1-1; no reliable D call. The CDR3 spans 13 residues. With 0 bases removed from V and 8 bases from J, the gap between germline ends came to 11 bases. Per germline, CDR1 SGDLS and CDR2 YYNGEE. Written as DNA, the CDR3 is TGTGCCAGCAGCGTAGCGGACCACAAGGAAGCTTTCTTT. Residues: CASSVADHKEAFF.

This clone was recorded once. The gene calls are TRBV6-5 and TRBJ1-3; D call uncertain. This CDR3 is 15 amino acids long. Germline CDR1 and CDR2: MNHEY and SVGAGI. Trimming left V 0 bases short and J 2 bases short, with 8 bases between. The CDR3 here is CASSYSTATGNTIYF. Here the CDR3 DNA reads TGTGCCAGCAGTTACTCAACGGCGACTGGAAACACCATATATTTT.

CDR3 amino acids: CASSQDPPQNGYTF. The CDR3 region has the DNA TGCGCCAGCAGCCAAGATCCGCCGCAGAATGGCTACACCTTC. The V gene is TRBV4-3, the J gene TRBJ1-2; D gene ambiguous. Germline values: CDR1 LGHNA, CDR2 YSLEER. The CDR3 contains 14 residues. V gave up 0 bases and J gave up 6 bases, with 11 bases separating them.

This sequence joins TRBV19 and TRBJ2-3; D gene uncertain. V was pared by 7 bases and J by 5 bases, with 7 bases between. The CDR3 spans 11 residues. Germline-derived CDR1 and CDR2 are LNHDA and SQIVND (reference sequence). CDR3 region: CASKRGDTQYF. CDR3 in DNA: TGTGCCAGTAAAAGAGGAGATACGCAGTATTTT. Variable domain in full (rest from reference TRBV19 and TRBJ2-3): DGGITQSPKYLFRKEGQNVTLSCEQNLNHDAMYWYRQDPGQGLRLIYYSQIVNDFQKGDIAEGYSVSREKKESFPLTVTSAQKNPTAFYLCASKRGDTQYFGPGTRLTVL.

The chain carries TRBV7-9 and TRBJ2-3, with 13 bases lining up with TRBD2. Germline V gene data show CDR1 as SEHNR and CDR2 as FQNEAQ (reference sequence). Trimming removed 8 bases from V and 3 bases from J; junction bases left unmatched: 5. The CDR3 contains 15 residues. The CDR3 loop is CASGLAGARTDTQYF. CDR3 DNA: TGTGCCAGCGGACTAGCGGGGGCCCGGACAGATACGCAGTATTTT.

The genes are TRBV19 and TRBJ2-7, with D possibly matching TRBD1 (6 bases). The V gene lost 4 bases and the J gene lost 2 bases, with 15 bases spanning the gap. This CDR3 is 15 amino acids long. Germline V CDR1 and CDR2: LNHDA, SQIVND (reference sequence). The CDR3 is CASSTQGYRAYEQYF. For the CDR3, the DNA is TGTGCCAGTAGTACGCAGGGGTACCGGGCCTACGAGCAGTACTTC.

The gene calls are TRBV30 and TRBJ2-3, with 10 bases fitting TRBD2. The V gene's germline CDR1 is GTSNPN and CDR2 SVGIG (reference sequence). With V trimmed by 5 bases and J by 2 bases, 4 bases remained unmatched. The CDR3 is made up of 14 amino acids. The CDR3 region is CAWGTSGATDTQYF. The CDR3 DNA follows: TGTGCCTGGGGCACTAGCGGGGCCACAGATACGCAGTATTTT. The whole variable domain, remainder taken from reference TRBV30 and TRBJ2-3, is SQTIHQWPATLVQPVGSPLSLECTVEGTSNPNLYWYRQAAGRGLQLLFYSVGIGQISSEVPQNLSASRPQDRQFILSSKKLLLSDSGFYLCAWGTSGATDTQYFGPGTRLTVL.

V and J are TRBV7-2 and TRBJ2-5; no definite D call. The CDR3 has 14 residues. CDR1 SGHTA and CDR2 FQGNSA come from the germline V gene. V was shortened by 5 bases and J by 2 bases, with 12 bases between the two germline ends. CDR3 DNA: TGTGCCAGCAGCCCCCGTGTAGGGCAAGAGACCCAGTACTTC. This translates into CASSPRVGQETQYF.

The rearrangement links TRBV11-2 to TRBJ1-1; D perhaps matches TRBD1 (5 bases). The germline V gene has CDR1 SGHAT and CDR2 FQNNGV. The CDR3 is made up of 14 amino acids. The V and J ends lost 7 bases and 5 bases respectively, with 17 bases between them. The CDR3 DNA is TGTGCCAGCATCACCTGGGGGGTTGAGACTGAAGCTTTCTTT. Encoded protein: CASITWGVETEAFF. Complete variable domain (other parts from reference TRBV11-2 and TRBJ1-1): EAGVAQSPRYKIIEKRQSVAFWCNPISGHATLYWYQQILGQGPKLLIQFQNNGVVDDSQLPKDRFSAERLKGVDSTLKIQPAKLEDSAVYLCASITWGVETEAFFGQGTRLTVV.

The V and J genes are TRBV2 and TRBJ1-2, with unresolved D. The germline V gene has CDR1 SNHLY and CDR2 FYNNEI. The CDR3 consists of 14 residues. V was trimmed by 1 base and J by 5 bases, leaving 11 bases between them. CDR3 DNA sequence: TGTGCCAGCAGTGAAGAGGGTGAGGCTTATGGCTACACCTTC. Its translation: CASSEEGEAYGYTF. Combining the CDR3 with reference TRBV2 and TRBJ1-2 gives the whole variable domain EPEVTQTPSHQVTQMGQEVILRCVPISNHLYFYWYRQILGQKVEFLVSFYNNEISEKSEIFDDQFSVERPDGSNFTLKIRSTKLEDSAMYFCASSEEGEAYGYTFGSGTRLTVV.

The V call is TRBV7-3, the J call TRBJ1-1, with D possibly TRBD1 on 5 matching bases. The germline gives CDR1 SGHTA, CDR2 FQGTGA. This CDR3 is built from 14 residues. V was clipped by 6 bases and J by 7 bases, with 18 bases between them. CDR3 protein: CASSPRLGAGEAFF. As DNA, the CDR3 is TGTGCCAGCAGTCCCCGGCTCGGGGCTGGTGAAGCTTTCTTT.

The chain joins TRBV6-5 to TRBJ2-4, with D hard to call. CDR1 is MNHEY, CDR2 SVGAGI, per germline. V lost 6 bases to trimming and J lost 1 base, with 10 bases between them. This CDR3 comprises 14 residues. The DNA of the CDR3 is TGTGCCAGCAGAATCCGTACCGCCAAAAACATTCAGTACTTC. Protein product: CASRIRTAKNIQYF.

V is TRBV9 and J is TRBJ1-5; no clear D. Trimming removed 0 bases from V and 1 base from J, with 2 bases in between. This CDR3 has 13 amino acids. Germline CDR1 is SGDLS and CDR2 is YYNGEE. CDR3 sequence: CASSVASNQPQHF. CDR3 sequence (DNA): TGTGCCAGCAGCGTAGCAAGCAATCAGCCCCAGCATTTT.

The genes are TRBV6-5 and TRBJ1-2, with D possibly being TRBD1 (5 bases). CDR1 and CDR2 (germline): MNHEY, SVGAGI. The CDR3 sequence is 15 residues long. Trimming shortened V by 0 bases and J by 1 base, and 9 bases separated the two germline ends. CDR3 in DNA: TGTGCCAGCAGTTACTCGAGAGGGGTTAACTATGGCTACACCTTC. Translating gives CASSYSRGVNYGYTF.

This chain links TRBV6-5 with TRBJ2-5; TRBD1 agrees at 9 bases. The CDR3 runs to 13 residues. Germline CDR1 and CDR2: MNHEY and SVGAGI. The junction had 7 bases not matched to a gene; V was cut back by 5 bases and J by 9 bases. In DNA, the CDR3 is TGTGCCAGCAGTACAGGGGGCCGTGGGGCCCAGTACTTC. This translates into CASSTGGRGAQYF.

This clone was picked up one time. The chain carries TRBV7-9 and TRBJ1-2; D is uncertain. This CDR3 is 13 amino acids long. Trimming pared 5 bases from V and 8 bases from J, leaving 15 bases between. Germline V CDR1 and CDR2: SEHNR, FQNEAQ (reference sequence). As DNA, the CDR3 is TGTGCCAGCAGCCATACTCCATCGGGAGGCTACACCTTC. Translated: CASSHTPSGGYTF.

In its sample, this clone was seen a few times. The V and J genes are TRBV12-3 or TRBV12-4 and TRBJ1-2; D may be TRBD1 (6 bases). Trimming left V 3 bases short and J 7 bases short, with 12 bases between. The CDR3 totals 13 residues. Written as DNA, the CDR3 is TGTGCCAGCAGTTTCTATACAGGGAGTGGCTACACCTTC. This codes for CASSFYTGSGYTF.

CDR3 sequence reads: CASSLLGLDSNQPQHF. The CDR3 DNA reads TGTGCCAGCAGCCTGCTAGGGTTGGACAGCAATCAGCCCCAGCATTTT. The rearrangement joins TRBV27 to TRBJ1-5, with D unresolved. The CDR3 runs to 16 residues. CDR1 and CDR2 from the germline V gene are MNHEY and SMNVEV (reference sequence). Trimming took 6 bases from V and 1 from J, leaving 16 bases between them.

This rearrangement joins TRBV18 to TRBJ2-7; 8 bases agree with TRBD1. The CDR3 is 16 amino acids. V lost 4 bases and J lost 1; bases outside the gene matches: 9. Germline V gene data show CDR1 as KGHSH and CDR2 as LQKENI. In DNA, the CDR3 is TGTGCCAGCTCACTGAACCGACAGGGGACTTCCTACGAGCAGTACTTC. Its protein product is CASSLNRQGTSYEQYF.

The chain employs TRBV9 and TRBJ2-1; 9 positions match TRBD2. Germline CDR1 SGDLS, CDR2 YYNGEE. There are 14 residues in the CDR3. After removal of 5 bases from V and 8 bases from J, the junction contained 8 bases not matched to a gene. CDR3 sequence (DNA): TGTGCCAGCAGGGTGGGACTAGCCCTCGATGAGCAGTTCTTC. Its translation is CASRVGLALDEQFF.

V gene TRBV13 combines with J gene TRBJ1-6; D ambiguous. The V and J ends lost 4 bases and 7 bases respectively, with 8 bases between them. Germline CDR1 and CDR2: PRHDT and FYEKMQ (reference sequence). The CDR3 has 13 amino acids. The CDR3 nucleotides read TGTGCCAGCAGCTCAGTCAGAAATTCACCCCTCCACTTT. Translation gives CASSSVRNSPLHF. The full variable domain, completed using reference TRBV13 and TRBJ1-6, is AAGVIQSPRHLIKEKRETATLKCYPIPRHDTVYWYQQGPGQDPQFLISFYEKMQSDKGSIPDRFSAQQFSDYHSELNMSSLELGDSALYFCASSSVRNSPLHFGNGTRLTVT.

V and J are TRBV27 and TRBJ1-1, with no clear D. Germline-derived CDR1 and CDR2 are MNHEY and SMNVEV (reference sequence). The CDR3 has 14 residues. V lost 5 bases and J lost 1, with 11 bases in between. CDR3 in amino acids: CASSVSQRNTEAFF. CDR3 in DNA: TGTGCCAGCAGTGTAAGCCAAAGGAACACTGAAGCTTTCTTT.

A single count supports this clone. The V gene is TRBV20-1, the J gene TRBJ2-2; D unresolved. V was shortened by 3 bases and J by 2 bases, with 10 bases between the two germline ends. The CDR3 length is 14 residues. CDR1 is DFQATT and CDR2 is SNEGSKA in the germline V gene (reference sequence). In DNA form, the CDR3 reads TGCAGTGCTAGTCTGCCCCTCAACACCGGGGAGCTGTTTTTT. It translates to CSASLPLNTGELFF.

The CDR3 is CASSLDPTMNTEAFF. CDR3 bases: TGTGCCAGCAGCTTGGATCCGACAATGAACACTGAAGCTTTCTTT. The chain combines TRBV5-5 with TRBJ1-1; unclear D gene. Trimming pared 0 bases from V and 0 bases from J, leaving 9 bases between. The CDR3 totals 15 residues. CDR1 SGHKS and CDR2 YYEKEE come from the germline V gene (reference sequence). The full variable domain, in which reference TRBV5-5 and TRBJ1-1 provide the parts outside the CDR3, is DAGVTQSPTHLIKTRGQQVTLRCSPISGHKSVSWYQQVLGQGPQFIFQYYEKEERGRGNFPDRFSARQFPNYSSELNVNALLLGDSALYLCASSLDPTMNTEAFFGQGTRLTVV.